These T cell receptor beta chains were read from a single sample in a study of T cells in Graves' hyperthyroidism and ophthalmopathy. TCRdb used MiXCR to reprocess the multiplex PCR reads, holding one entry per CDR3 protein. The sample holds about 500,000 distinct CDR3 sequences, about 46% seen once. Sequencing was done on a sample of peripheral blood or thyroid tissue (not recorded which). The receptors come from an adult woman with Graves' disease, either hyperthyroidism or ophthalmopathy (not recorded which). CDR3s include the opening cysteine and the closing phenylalanine or tryptophan. D genes are given only for firm matches. Expanded clones are given a class, and other clones once, few, many or no size at all.

DNA,CDR3,size,D,J,V
TGCGCCAGCAGTTTAATGCTTTCGGGACAGCACTCCTACGAGCAGTACTTC,CASSLMLSGQHSYEQYF,NA,TRBD1,TRBJ2-7,TRBV10-1
TGTGCCAGCACCGACACCGGGACAGTTGAAGCTTTCTTT,CASTDTGTVEAFF,many,TRBD1,TRBJ1-1,TRBV12-3/TRBV12-4
TGTGCCAGCAGCCGACAGGGTGGGGATGGCTACACCTTC,CASSRQGGDGYTF,NA,TRBD1,TRBJ1-2,TRBV7-9
TGCGCCAGCAGCCAAGTAGGGATGAACACTGAAGCTTTCTTT,CASSQVGMNTEAFF,few,NA,TRBJ1-1,TRBV4-1
TGTGCCACCAGCAGCGAACCGGGACAGACTAATGAAAAACTGTTTTTT,CATSSEPGQTNEKLFF,NA,TRBD1,TRBJ1-4,TRBV15
TGCGCCAGCAGCTTGGATACAGGGTACGATGGCTACACCTTC,CASSLDTGYDGYTF,many,NA,TRBJ1-2,TRBV5-1
TGCAGTGCTAGGATAAAGGTCCTGACTTTC,CSARIKVLTF,NA,NA,TRBJ2-6,TRBV20-1
TGCAGCGTGCCCGACAGGGTTGGGGGTGAAAAACTGTTTTTT,CSVPDRVGGEKLFF,NA,TRBD1,TRBJ1-4,TRBV29-1
TGTGCCAGCACGGGAGATGGAAATGAGCAGTTCTTC,CASTGDGNEQFF,few,NA,TRBJ2-1,TRBV2
TGTGCCAGCAGTCTATCAAGTCCACATAGCAATCAGCCCCAGCATTTT,CASSLSSPHSNQPQHF,many,NA,TRBJ1-5,TRBV12-3/TRBV12-4
TGTGCCAGCAGCCCGGTGGGTAGCAATCAGCCCCAGCATTTT,CASSPVGSNQPQHF,NA,NA,TRBJ1-5,TRBV5-5
TGCAGCGTTGACACAGGGTTGGGTCAGCCCCAGCATTTT,CSVDTGLGQPQHF,NA,NA,TRBJ1-5,TRBV29-1
TGCAGCGTTGAAGGGACGGCGGGGGAAAAACTGTTTTTT,CSVEGTAGEKLFF,NA,NA,TRBJ1-4,TRBV29-1
TGTGCCATCAAAGCGACAGGGGGATACCAAGAGACCCAGTACTTC,CAIKATGGYQETQYF,NA,TRBD1,TRBJ2-5,TRBV10-3
TGTGCCAGCAGGTCCACTAGCGGGGACTTTTCCTACGAGCAGTACTTC,CASRSTSGDFSYEQYF,few,TRBD2,TRBJ2-7,TRBV6-5
TGCAGTGCTGAACCTAGCGCCGAAGCCTACGAGCAGTACTTC,CSAEPSAEAYEQYF,NA,NA,TRBJ2-7,TRBV20-1
TGTGCCAGCAGCATCGGGCGGGAGACCCAGTACTTC,CASSIGRETQYF,once,NA,TRBJ2-5,TRBV7-8
TGTGCCAGCACCATGCTACGGGAGCAGTACTTC,CASTMLREQYF,NA,NA,TRBJ2-7,TRBV2